These T cell receptor beta chains were read from a single sample in a study of cytomegalovirus exposure and HLA in healthy donors. Libraries were prepared by immunoSEQ multiplex PCR; TCRdb keeps only in-frame clonotypes and omits some of them. The sample totals around 65,000 clones. Sequencing was performed on PBMCs. The receptor source for this set is a man younger than 40 in good health and CMV-seropositive. CDR3s include the opening cysteine and the closing phenylalanine or tryptophan. Each record gives: CDR3 length, J gene, V gene, D gene, CDR3 DNA, CDR3 protein. The D gene is left open where the match is weak.

>14|TRBJ2-2|TRBV5-1|TRBD1
TGCGCCAGCAGCCCGGACAGGGACCACCGGGAGCTGTTTTTT
CASSPDRDHRELFF
>17|TRBJ1-5|TRBV9|TRBD1
TGTGCCAGCAGCGTTGGTCCGGGACAGGGTAGCAATCAGCCCCAGCATTTT
CASSVGPGQGSNQPQHF
>15|TRBJ2-3|TRBV7-3|-
TGTGCCAGCAGCTTAGAGGGGGGGCCGACGGATACGCAGTATTTT
CASSLEGGPTDTQYF
>16|TRBJ2-7|TRBV9|TRBD2
TGTGCCAGCAGCGCCGGGGGGGGCTTCAGCTCCTACGAGCAGTACTTC
CASSAGGGFSSYEQYF
>11|TRBJ1-2|TRBV4-2|-
TGTGCCAGCAGCCAATCGGGTGGCTACACCTTC
CASSQSGGYTF
>15|TRBJ1-5|TRBV4-1|TRBD1
TGCGCCAGCAGCCAAGAGGGACAGGCTAATCAGCCCCAGCATTTT
CASSQEGQANQPQHF
>16|TRBJ2-1|TRBV10-3|-
TGTGCCATCAGTGAGCGAATGGACAGCTCCTACAATGAGCAGTTCTTC
CAISERMDSSYNEQFF
>15|TRBJ2-7|TRBV6-5|TRBD1
TGTGCCAGCAGCACAACAGGGGTAGGAACCTACGAGCAGTACTTC
CASSTTGVGTYEQYF
>13|TRBJ1-1|TRBV29-1|TRBD1
TGCAGCGTTGAAAAGGGGACAGGACCCCCCCCTTTCTTT
CSVEKGTGPPPFF
>17|TRBJ2-3|TRBV4-1|-
TGCGCCAGCAGCCAAGAAGGGGCGGGACAGAGCACAGATAAGCAGTATTTT
CASSQEGAGQSTDKQYF